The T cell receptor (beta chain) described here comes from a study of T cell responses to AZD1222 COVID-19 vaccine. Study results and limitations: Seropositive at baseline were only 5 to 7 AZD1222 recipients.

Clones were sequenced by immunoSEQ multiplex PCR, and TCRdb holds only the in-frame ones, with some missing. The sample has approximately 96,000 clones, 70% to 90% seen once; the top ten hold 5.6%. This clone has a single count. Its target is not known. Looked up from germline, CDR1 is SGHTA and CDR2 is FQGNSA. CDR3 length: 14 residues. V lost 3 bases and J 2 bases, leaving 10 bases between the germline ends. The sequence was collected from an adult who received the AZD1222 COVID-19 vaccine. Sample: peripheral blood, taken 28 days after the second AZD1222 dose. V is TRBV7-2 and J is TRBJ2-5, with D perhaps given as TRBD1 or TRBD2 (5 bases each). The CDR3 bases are TGTGCCAGCAGCTTTGGGGGAAATCAAGAGACCCAGTACTTC. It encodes CASSFGGNQETQYF.